The 20 T cell receptor beta chains reported below all come from one sample, sequenced in a study of shared clonotypes between healthy human individuals. Method: immunoSEQ multiplex PCR; TCRdb's copy keeps in-frame clones and lacks some. The sample yields fewer than 1.6 million clones, about 98.5% seen once. The sequenced sample was naive CD4+ T cells sorted from blood. Subset specified: CD45RA+ positively selected. These receptors were collected from a man aged 25 to 40 in good health.

The CDR3 sequence is CARKLEARITYEQYF. The CDR3 DNA reads TGTGCCCGCAAGCTCGAGGCTCGGATTACCTACGAGCAGTACTTC. J is TRBJ2-7 and V is TRBV27; D gene uncertain. CDR1 and CDR2 from the germline V gene are MNHEY and SMNVEV (reference sequence). V dropped 11 bases and J dropped 2 bases, with 22 bases sitting between them. The CDR3 totals 15 residues.

This clone showed up just once. This chain uses TRBV18 with TRBJ2-1; a weak D match, TRBD1 (5 bases). The CDR3 runs to 13 residues. In germline, CDR1 is KGHSH, CDR2 LQKENI. Trimming took 3 bases from V and 8 from J, leaving 11 bases between them. For the CDR3, the DNA is TGTGCCAGCTCACCGAACCAAGGGGATGAGCAGTTCTTC. It encodes CASSPNQGDEQFF. The full variable domain, rest sourced from reference TRBV18 and TRBJ2-1, is NAGVMQNPRHLVRRRGQEARLRCSPMKGHSHVYWYRQLPEEGLKFMVYLQKENIIDESGMPKERFSAEFPKEGPSILRIQQVVRGDSAAYFCASSPNQGDEQFFGPGTRLTVL.

J is TRBJ2-7 and V is TRBV6-1; D perhaps matches TRBD2 (5 bases). Germline V lookup: CDR1 MNHNS, CDR2 SASEGT. V was trimmed by 10 bases and J by 5 bases, leaving 18 bases between them. This CDR3 has 13 residues. CDR3 coding DNA: TGTGCCACCACCTTACTAGAAAGGGACGAGCAGTACTTC. It translates to CATTLLERDEQYF.

The chain carries TRBV7-6 and TRBJ2-5; D remains ambiguous. Trimming removed 4 bases from V and 2 bases from J, with 8 bases in between. In germline, CDR1 is SGHVS, CDR2 FNYEAQ. The CDR3 is 13 amino acids. CDR3 protein: CASSSPKQETQYF. The CDR3 DNA reads TGTGCCAGCAGCTCCCCGAAGCAAGAGACCCAGTACTTC.

The chain carries TRBV5-1 and TRBJ1-1; D is unclear. V lost 1 base and J 1 base, leaving 2 bases between the germline ends. The CDR3 is 12 residues long. Germline CDR1 reads SGHRS; CDR2 reads YFSETQ. The CDR3 region has the DNA TGCGCCAGCAGCTTGCAGAACACTGAAGCTTTCTTT. It codes for CASSLQNTEAFF.

This clone was picked up one time. The chain joins TRBV18 to TRBJ2-1, with D unresolved. There are 15 residues in the CDR3. V was cut by 5 bases and J by 0 bases, with 11 bases left in between. Germline V CDR1 and CDR2: KGHSH, LQKENI. CDR3 bases: TGTGCCAGCTCAATAGTGATTCCCTCCTACAATGAGCAGTTCTTC. Translation gives CASSIVIPSYNEQFF. Full variable domain (rest looked up from reference TRBV18 and TRBJ2-1): NAGVMQNPRHLVRRRGQEARLRCSPMKGHSHVYWYRQLPEEGLKFMVYLQKENIIDESGMPKERFSAEFPKEGPSILRIQQVVRGDSAAYFCASSIVIPSYNEQFFGPGTRLTVL.

The chain couples TRBV29-1 to TRBJ1-5; tentative D call: TRBD1 (5 bases). Germline V gene lookup returns CDR1 SQVTM and CDR2 ANQGSEA. The CDR3 runs 12 residues. Trimming pared 4 bases from V and 5 bases from J, leaving 9 bases between. The CDR3 DNA is TGCAGCGTTGGGCAGGGCGATCAGCCCCAGCATTTT. Its translation: CSVGQGDQPQHF.

The chain couples TRBV25-1 to TRBJ1-5, with no clear D. The CDR3 has 12 residues. Germline CDR1 MGHDK, CDR2 SYGVNS. Trimming stripped 5 bases from V and 4 bases from J, with 6 bases between. CDR3 nucleotide sequence: TGTGCCAGCAGTTTAGGGAATCAGCCCCAGCATTTT. Protein sequence: CASSLGNQPQHF.

Concerning this clone: The same CDR3 arises from other DNA sequences in this sample as well. The chain carries TRBV7-9 and TRBJ2-3; maybe TRBD1 (5 bases). Germline V gives CDR1 SEHNR, CDR2 FQNEAQ (reference sequence). The CDR3 covers 14 residues. V lost 3 bases, J lost 3 bases, and 10 bases lay in between. The CDR3 DNA reads TGTGCCAGCAGCTTCGGTCAGGGAACAGATACGCAGTATTTT. This gives the protein CASSFGQGTDTQYF.

The chain is built from TRBV4-3 and TRBJ2-6; 9 positions match TRBD1. Germline loops: CDR1 LGHNA, CDR2 YSLEER. Trimming cost V 4 bases and J 0 bases; bases outside gene matches: 10. This CDR3 is built from 19 residues. CDR3 bases: TGCGCCAGCAGCCTCGACAGGGGGTCGGCCCCCTCTGGGGCCAACGTCCTGACTTTC. Translated, it gives CASSLDRGSAPSGANVLTF.

The chain has TRBV6-1 and TRBJ2-1; maybe TRBD2 (6 bases). The germline V gene encodes CDR1 MNHNS and CDR2 SASEGT. V shed 8 bases and J shed 10 bases, with 24 bases lying between them. The CDR3 extends over 15 amino acids. Here the CDR3 DNA reads TGTGCCAGCGTTCCCCGGGAGTTGGCCAGGGTCGAGCAGTTCTTC. The encoded protein is CASVPRELARVEQFF.

The rearrangement joins TRBV27 to TRBJ2-1; 7 positions agree with TRBD2. The CDR3 is 13 residues long. The V and J ends lost 6 bases and 7 bases, in that order; junction bases with no gene match: 6. Germline V gives CDR1 MNHEY, CDR2 SMNVEV (reference sequence). The CDR3 here is CASRVSGSNEQFF. The CDR3 DNA follows: TGTGCCAGCAGGGTTAGCGGGTCAAATGAGCAGTTCTTC.

The rearrangement links TRBV2 to TRBJ2-1; 13 bases match TRBD2. Germline V gene sequence: CDR1 SNHLY, CDR2 FYNNEI. The CDR3 length is 16 residues. The ends lost 8 bases at V and 10 bases at J; junction bases unmatched: 14. The CDR3 sequence is CASLKFEGLAGREQFF. CDR3 nucleotides: TGTGCCAGCCTAAAGTTTGAGGGACTAGCGGGACGGGAGCAGTTCTTC.

The rearrangement joins TRBV6-5 to TRBJ2-1; weak D call: TRBD1 (5 bases). Germline CDR1 is MNHEY and CDR2 is SVGAGI. With 8 bases removed from V and 13 bases from J, the gap between germline ends came to 18 bases. The CDR3 has 12 amino acids. The CDR3: CASGPLLGHQFF. Here the CDR3 DNA reads TGTGCCAGCGGACCCCTCTTGGGGCACCAGTTCTTC.

A single count supports this clone. The J gene is TRBJ2-1, the V gene TRBV12-5; 7 nucleotides line up with TRBD2. This CDR3 contains 17 residues. Germline loops: CDR1 LGHNT, CDR2 FRNRAP. V lost 0 bases, J lost 3 bases, and 8 bases stayed unmatched. In DNA, the CDR3 is TGTGCTAGTGGTTTGGTTCTGGACGGGAGGCACTACAATGAGCAGTTCTTC. Encoded protein: CASGLVLDGRHYNEQFF.

The V call is TRBV5-4, the J call TRBJ2-1; the D gene is possibly TRBD2 (5 bases). Germline V gives CDR1 SGHNT, CDR2 YYREEE (reference sequence). The V gene lost 0 bases and the J gene lost 8 bases, with 18 bases spanning the gap. The CDR3 contains 16 residues. CDR3 in amino acids: CASSLDPSRRFYEQFF. The CDR3 region has the DNA TGTGCCAGCAGCTTGGATCCCAGCCGGAGGTTCTATGAGCAGTTCTTC.

The chain recombines TRBV28 with TRBJ2-1; 12 positions match TRBD2. J lost 3 bases, V lost 4 bases, and 7 bases had no gene match. This CDR3 comprises 17 residues. Germline V lookup: CDR1 MDHEN, CDR2 SYDVKM. This chain's CDR3 is CASSSLAGGGSYNEQFF. The DNA of the CDR3 is TGTGCCAGCAGTTCACTAGCGGGAGGAGGTAGCTACAATGAGCAGTTCTTC.

The chain links TRBV28 to TRBJ2-7, with 10 nucleotides matching TRBD2. V trimming: 7 bases; J trimming: 2 bases; junction bases outside the gene matches: 14. From germline, CDR1 is MDHEN and CDR2 SYDVKM. This CDR3 has 17 residues. DNA for the CDR3: TGTGCCAGCAATCTTAGCGGGAGGTTGTTAAATCCCTACGAGCAGTACTTC. Residues: CASNLSGRLLNPYEQYF.

This clone was observed once. The CDR3 nucleotides are TGCGCCAGCTTACAAGGGACTCCGGCCGATCAGCCCCAGCATTTT. Its translation: CASLQGTPADQPQHF. This sequence joins TRBV23-1 and TRBJ1-5, with a weak D call TRBD1 (5 bases). TRBV23-1 is annotated as an ORF whose role is uncertain. The ends were cut back, 8 bases at V and 5 bases at J, with 19 bases in the middle. This CDR3 is built from 15 residues.

The V gene is TRBV25-1, the J gene TRBJ2-1; D possibly corresponds to TRBD2 (6 bases). The CDR3 totals 16 residues. V was cut by 1 base and J by 5 bases, with 15 bases left in between. Germline-derived CDR1 and CDR2 are MGHDK and SYGVNS. DNA of the CDR3: TGTGCCAGCAGTGAATGGGGCGGGATGGGACACAATGAGCAGTTCTTC. Translating it yields CASSEWGGMGHNEQFF. The whole variable domain, remainder taken from reference TRBV25-1 and TRBJ2-1, is EADIYQTPRYLVIGTGKKITLECSQTMGHDKMYWYQQDPGMELHLIHYSYGVNSTEKGDLSSESTVSRIRTEHFPLTLESARPSHTSQYLCASSEWGGMGHNEQFFGPGTRLTVL.